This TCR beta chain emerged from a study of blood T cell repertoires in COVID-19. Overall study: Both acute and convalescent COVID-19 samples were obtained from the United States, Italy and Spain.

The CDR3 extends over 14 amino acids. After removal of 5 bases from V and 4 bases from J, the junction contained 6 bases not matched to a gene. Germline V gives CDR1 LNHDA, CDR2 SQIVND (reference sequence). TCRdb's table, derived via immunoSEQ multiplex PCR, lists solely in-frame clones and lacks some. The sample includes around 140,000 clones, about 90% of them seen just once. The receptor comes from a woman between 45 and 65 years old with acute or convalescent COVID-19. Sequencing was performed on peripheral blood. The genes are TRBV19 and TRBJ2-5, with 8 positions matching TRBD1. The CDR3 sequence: CASSSGQGPETQYF. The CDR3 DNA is TGTGCCAGTAGTTCTGGACAGGGACCAGAGACCCAGTACTTC.